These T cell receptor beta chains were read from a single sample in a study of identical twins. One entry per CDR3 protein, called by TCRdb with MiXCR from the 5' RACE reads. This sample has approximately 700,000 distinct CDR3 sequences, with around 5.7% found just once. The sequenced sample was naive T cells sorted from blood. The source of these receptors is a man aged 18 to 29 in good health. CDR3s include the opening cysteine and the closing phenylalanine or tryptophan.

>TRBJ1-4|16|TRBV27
CASSTTEGTPWEKLFF
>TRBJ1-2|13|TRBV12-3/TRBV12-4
CASRARGNYGYTF
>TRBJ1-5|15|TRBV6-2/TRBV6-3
CASSLTGARVQPQHF
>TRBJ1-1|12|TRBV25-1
CASSEWDTEAFF
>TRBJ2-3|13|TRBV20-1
CSAGGGVGGTQYF
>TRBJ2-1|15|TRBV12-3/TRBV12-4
CASSPLGRANHEQFF
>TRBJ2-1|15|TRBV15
CATSRSDREGNEQFF
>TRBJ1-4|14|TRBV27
CASSLSRAGEKLFF
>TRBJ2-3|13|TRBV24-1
CATSLPGRTLLYF
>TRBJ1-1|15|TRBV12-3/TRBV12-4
CASTQTGGGMTEAFF
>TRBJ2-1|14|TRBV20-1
CSARWGVLANEQFF
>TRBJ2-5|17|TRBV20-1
CSASALPLSSRQETQYF
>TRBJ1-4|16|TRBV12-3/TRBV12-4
CASRLSHRDIREKLFF
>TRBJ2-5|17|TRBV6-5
CASSYSSVAGGGETQYF
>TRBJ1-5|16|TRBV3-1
CASSQWDRGHTQPQHF
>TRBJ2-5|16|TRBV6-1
CASSPTGTSGQETQYF
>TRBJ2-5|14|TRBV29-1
CSVDGLADKETQYF
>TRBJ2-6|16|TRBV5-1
CASNLWYRSGANVLAF
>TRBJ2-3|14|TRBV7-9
CASSRGPATDTQYF
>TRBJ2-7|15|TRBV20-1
CSARGWTGKSYEQYF
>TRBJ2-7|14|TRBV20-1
CSATRRGGGYEQYF
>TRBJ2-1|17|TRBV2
CASSEALHGGRNNEQFF
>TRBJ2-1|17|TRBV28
CASSALGLAGGPGEQFF
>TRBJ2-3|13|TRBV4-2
CASSQEPPDTQYF
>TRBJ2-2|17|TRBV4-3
CASSQEPTGVNTGELFF